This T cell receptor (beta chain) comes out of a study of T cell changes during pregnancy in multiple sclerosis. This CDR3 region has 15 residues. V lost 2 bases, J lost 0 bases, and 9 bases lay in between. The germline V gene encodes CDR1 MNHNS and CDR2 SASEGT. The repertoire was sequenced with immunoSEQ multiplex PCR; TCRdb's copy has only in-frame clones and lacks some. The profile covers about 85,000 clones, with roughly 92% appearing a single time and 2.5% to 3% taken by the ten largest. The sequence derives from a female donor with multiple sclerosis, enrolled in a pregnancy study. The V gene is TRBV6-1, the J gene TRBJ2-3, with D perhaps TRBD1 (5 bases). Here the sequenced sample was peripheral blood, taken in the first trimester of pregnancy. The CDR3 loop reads CASSEQGGSTDTQYF. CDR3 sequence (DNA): TGTGCCAGCAGTGAACAGGGCGGAAGCACAGATACGCAGTATTTT.